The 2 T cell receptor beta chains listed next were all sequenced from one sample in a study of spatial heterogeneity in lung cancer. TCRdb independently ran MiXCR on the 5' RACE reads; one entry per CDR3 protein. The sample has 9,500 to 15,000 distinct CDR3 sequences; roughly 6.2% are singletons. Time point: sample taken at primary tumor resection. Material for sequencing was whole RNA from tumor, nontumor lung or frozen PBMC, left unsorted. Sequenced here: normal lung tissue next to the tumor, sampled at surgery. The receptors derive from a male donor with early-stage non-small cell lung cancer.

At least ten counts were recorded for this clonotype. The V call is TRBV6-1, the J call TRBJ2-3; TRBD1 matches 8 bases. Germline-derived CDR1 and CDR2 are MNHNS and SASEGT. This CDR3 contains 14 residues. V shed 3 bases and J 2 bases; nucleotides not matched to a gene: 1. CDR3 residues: CASSDRGPTDTQYF. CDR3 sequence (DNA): TGTGCCAGCAGTGACAGGGGGCCCACAGATACGCAGTATTTT.

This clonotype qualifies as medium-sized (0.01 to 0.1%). In DNA, the CDR3 is TGTGCCAGCAGCTTATCAGGAGCGGGAGAGACAGATACGCAGTATTTT. This sequence encodes CASSLSGAGETDTQYF. The chain uses TRBV7-9 and TRBJ2-3; TRBD2 aligns across 8 bases. V trimming: 2 bases; J trimming: 3 bases; junction bases outside the gene matches: 7. The germline V gene has CDR1 SEHNR and CDR2 FQNEAQ (reference sequence). The CDR3 loop spans 16 amino acids.